The rows below give T cell receptor beta chains drawn from one sample of a study of blood T cell repertoires in COVID-19. Clones were sequenced by immunoSEQ multiplex PCR, and TCRdb holds only the in-frame ones, with some missing. The data show 150,000 to 200,000 clones, with around 84% seen just once and roughly 19% held by the top ten. The sample taken for sequencing was peripheral blood. The origin of the receptors is a woman older than 75 with acute or convalescent COVID-19. Both conserved end residues are part of each CDR3. The D gene is left open where the match is weak. Some rows have no size entry. The others give once, few or many, or a class for an expanded clone.

d_call	v_call	j_call	clone_size	cdr3_aa	cdr3_nt
TRBD1	TRBV2	TRBJ1-5	.	CATRPDFGQGGQPQHF	TGTGCCACCCGACCCGATTTTGGACAGGGGGGTCAGCCCCAGCATTTT
TRBD2	TRBV2	TRBJ2-5	.	CASDLLAGEIQETQYF	TGTGCCAGCGACCTTTTAGCGGGAGAGATACAAGAGACCCAGTACTTC
TRBD1	TRBV4-1	TRBJ1-2	once	CASSQGGTGGTLSSGGYTF	TGCGCCAGCAGCCAAGGGGGGACAGGGGGCACGCTTTCCTCGGGCGGCTACACCTTC
TRBD2	TRBV18	TRBJ2-2	.	CASSPKPSGANTGELFF	TGTGCCAGCTCACCAAAACCTAGCGGCGCGAACACCGGGGAGCTGTTTTTT
TRBD2	TRBV18	TRBJ2-3	.	CASSPDWAGARPDTQYF	TGTGCCAGCTCACCAGATTGGGCGGGAGCACGCCCAGATACGCAGTATTTT
.	TRBV7-9	TRBJ2-5	.	CASSLFRGETQYF	TGTGCCAGCAGCTTATTTAGGGGGGAGACCCAGTACTTC
.	TRBV10-3	TRBJ2-2	.	CAIRQGNTGELFF	TGTGCCATCCGTCAGGGAAACACCGGGGAGCTGTTTTTT
.	TRBV5-1	TRBJ1-6	.	CASSLTLGQLNSPLHF	TGCGCCAGCAGCCTGACATTGGGACAACTTAATTCACCCCTCCACTTT
TRBD1	TRBV19	TRBJ2-4	.	CASSMSGGEPKNIQYF	TGTGCCAGTAGTATGTCAGGGGGCGAGCCCAAAAACATTCAGTACTTC
TRBD1	TRBV19	TRBJ1-6	.	CASSTRTGNSPLHF	TGTGCCAGTAGTACCCGGACAGGCAATTCACCCCTCCACTTT
.	TRBV29-1	TRBJ2-7	.	CSGSQGRGYEQYF	TGCAGCGGGTCTCAGGGCAGGGGCTACGAGCAGTACTTC
.	TRBV4-2	TRBJ2-3	.	CASSLQRTDTQYF	TGTGCCAGCAGCCTACAGCGCACAGATACGCAGTATTTT
.	TRBV5-1	TRBJ2-7	.	CASSLDMTGLTYEQYF	TGCGCCAGCAGCTTGGACATGACAGGTTTAACCTACGAGCAGTACTTC
.	TRBV7-9	TRBJ2-5	.	CASSRPRLKETQYF	TGTGCCAGCAGCCGGCCGAGGCTTAAAGAGACCCAGTACTTC
TRBD2	TRBV7-2	TRBJ2-3	.	CASSPTSGRTDTQYF	TGTGCCAGCAGCCCAACTAGCGGGAGAACAGATACGCAGTATTTT
TRBD2	TRBV10-3	TRBJ2-1	.	CAISEARPGAGGRNEQFF	TGTGCCATCAGTGAGGCCCGCCCGGGGGCGGGAGGGCGCAATGAGCAGTTCTTC
TRBD2	TRBV27	TRBJ2-1	.	CASRVGGNEQFF	TGTGCCAGCAGGGTGGGGGGGAATGAGCAGTTCTTC
TRBD1	TRBV29-1	TRBJ1-6	.	CSASTGGIGSPLHF	TGCAGCGCATCGACAGGGGGGATAGGTTCACCCCTCCACTTT